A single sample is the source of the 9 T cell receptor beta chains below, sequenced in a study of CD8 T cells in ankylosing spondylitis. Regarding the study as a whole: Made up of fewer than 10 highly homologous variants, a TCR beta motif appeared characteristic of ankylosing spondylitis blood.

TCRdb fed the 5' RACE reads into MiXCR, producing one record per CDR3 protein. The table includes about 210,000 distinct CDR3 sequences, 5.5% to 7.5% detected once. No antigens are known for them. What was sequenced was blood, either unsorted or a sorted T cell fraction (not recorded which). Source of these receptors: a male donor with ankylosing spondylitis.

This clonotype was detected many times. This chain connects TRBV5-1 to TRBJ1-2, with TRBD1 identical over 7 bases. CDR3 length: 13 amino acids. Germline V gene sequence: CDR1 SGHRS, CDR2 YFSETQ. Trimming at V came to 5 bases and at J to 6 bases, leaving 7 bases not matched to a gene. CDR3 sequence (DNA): TGCGCCAGCAGATCTGACAGGGCGCATGGCTACACCTTC. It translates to CASRSDRAHGYTF.

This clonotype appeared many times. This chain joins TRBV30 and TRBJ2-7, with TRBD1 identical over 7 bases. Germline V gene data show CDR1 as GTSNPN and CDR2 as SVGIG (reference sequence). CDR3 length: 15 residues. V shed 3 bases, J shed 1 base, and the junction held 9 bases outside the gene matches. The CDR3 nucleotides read TGTGCCTGGAGACGCCGGGACAGTAATTCCTACGAGCAGTACTTC. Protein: CAWRRRDSNSYEQYF.

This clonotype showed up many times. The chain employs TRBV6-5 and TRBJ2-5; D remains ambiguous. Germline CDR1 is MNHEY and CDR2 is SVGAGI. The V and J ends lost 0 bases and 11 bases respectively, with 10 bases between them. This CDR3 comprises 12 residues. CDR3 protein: CASSYSSTPQYF. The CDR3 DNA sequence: TGTGCCAGCAGTTACTCGAGCACTCCGCAGTACTTC.

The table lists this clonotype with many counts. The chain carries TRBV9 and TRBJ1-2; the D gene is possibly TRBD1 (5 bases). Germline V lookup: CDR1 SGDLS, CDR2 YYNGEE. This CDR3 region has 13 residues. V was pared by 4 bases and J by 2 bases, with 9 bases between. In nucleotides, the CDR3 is TGTGCCAGCAGCCCACGACAGAACTATGGCTACACCTTC. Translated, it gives CASSPRQNYGYTF.

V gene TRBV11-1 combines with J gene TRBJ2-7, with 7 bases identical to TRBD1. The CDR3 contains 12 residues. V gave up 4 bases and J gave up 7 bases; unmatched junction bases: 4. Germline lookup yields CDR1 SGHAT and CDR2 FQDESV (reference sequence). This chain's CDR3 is CASSWTGLEQYF. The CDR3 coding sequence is TGTGCCAGCAGCTGGACAGGATTGGAGCAGTACTTC.

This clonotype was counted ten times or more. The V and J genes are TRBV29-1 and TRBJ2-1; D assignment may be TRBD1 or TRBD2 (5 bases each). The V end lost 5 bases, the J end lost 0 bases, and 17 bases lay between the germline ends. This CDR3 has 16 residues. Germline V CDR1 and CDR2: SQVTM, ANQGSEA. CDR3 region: CSVLSGTVSSYNEQFF. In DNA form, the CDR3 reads TGCAGCGTTCTAAGTGGGACGGTGAGCTCCTACAATGAGCAGTTCTTC.

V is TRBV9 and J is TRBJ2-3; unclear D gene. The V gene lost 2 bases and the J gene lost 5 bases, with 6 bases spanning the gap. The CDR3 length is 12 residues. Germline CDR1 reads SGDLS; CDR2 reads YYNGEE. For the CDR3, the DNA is TGTGCCAGCAGCGTTATCGGAGATACGCAGTATTTT. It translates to CASSVIGDTQYF. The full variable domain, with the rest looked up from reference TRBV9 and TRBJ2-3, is DSGVTQTPKHLITATGQRVTLRCSPRSGDLSVYWYQQSLDQGLQFLIQYYNGEERAKGNILERFSAQQFPDLHSELNLSSLELGDSALYFCASSVIGDTQYFGPGTRLTVL.

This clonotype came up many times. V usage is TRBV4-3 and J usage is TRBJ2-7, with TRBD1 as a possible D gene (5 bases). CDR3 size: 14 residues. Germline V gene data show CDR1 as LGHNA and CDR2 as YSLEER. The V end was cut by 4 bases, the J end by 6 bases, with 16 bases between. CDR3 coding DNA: TGCGCCAGCAGCCTGAGCAGGGAACCCTCCGAGCAGTACTTC. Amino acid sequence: CASSLSREPSEQYF.

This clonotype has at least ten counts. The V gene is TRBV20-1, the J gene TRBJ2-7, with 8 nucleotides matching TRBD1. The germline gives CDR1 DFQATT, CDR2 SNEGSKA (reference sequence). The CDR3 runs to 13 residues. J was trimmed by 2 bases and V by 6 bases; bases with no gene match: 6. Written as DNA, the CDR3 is TGCAGTGCCCCGGGACAGGATACCTACGAGCAGTACTTC. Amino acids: CSAPGQDTYEQYF.